This is a list of T cell receptor beta chains from one sample in a study of cytomegalovirus exposure and HLA in healthy donors. Measured with immunoSEQ multiplex PCR; TCRdb has only the in-frame clones, and not every one. The table includes around 130,000 clones, more than 80% detected once. Sequencing was performed on PBMCs. These receptors originate from a middle-aged man in good health and CMV-seronegative. Each CDR3 is given with its conserved first and last residue. The D gene is left open where the match is weak. Some rows mark clone size as missing; the rest say once, few, many or name a class of expanded clone.

j_call	clone_size	v_call	d_call	cdr3_aa	cdr3_nt
TRBJ2-7	.	TRBV25-1	TRBD2	CASSASGKVYEQYF	TGTGCCAGCAGCGCTAGCGGGAAGGTCTACGAGCAGTACTTC
TRBJ2-7	.	TRBV27	.	CASSSSTGAEQYF	TGTGCCAGCAGTTCCTCGACAGGAGCCGAGCAGTACTTC
TRBJ2-4	once	TRBV7-8	TRBD1	CASSNSRQGGMVAKNIQYF	TGTGCCAGCAGCAATAGTCGACAGGGGGGAATGGTAGCCAAAAACATTCAGTACTTC
TRBJ2-6	once	TRBV4-1	.	CASSQEGASGANVLTF	TGCGCCAGCAGCCAAGAAGGAGCGAGCGGGGCCAACGTCCTGACTTTC
TRBJ2-1	.	TRBV29-1	TRBD1	CSVDPGQGLNEQFF	TGCAGCGTCGACCCGGGACAGGGGCTCAATGAGCAGTTCTTC
TRBJ2-1	.	TRBV9	.	CASSVGGREYNEQFF	TGTGCCAGCAGCGTAGGGGGCAGGGAATACAATGAGCAGTTCTTC
TRBJ1-2	.	TRBV6-5	TRBD1	CASSYGQGNYGYTF	TGTGCCAGCAGTTATGGACAGGGTAACTATGGCTACACCTTC
TRBJ2-6	.	TRBV7-6	.	CASSSERGSGANVLTF	TGTGCCAGCAGCTCGGAACGGGGTTCCGGGGCCAACGTCCTGACTTTC
TRBJ2-5	.	TRBV5-4	.	CASSKGGEGETQYF	TGTGCCAGCAGCAAGGGAGGTGAGGGGGAGACCCAGTACTTC
TRBJ2-5	.	TRBV5-1	TRBD1	CASSSRDSPAGTQYF	TGCGCCAGCAGCTCCCGGGACAGCCCTGCAGGGACCCAGTACTTC
TRBJ2-1	once	TRBV6-5	.	CASSTGERGRNEQFF	TGTGCCAGCAGTACGGGAGAGAGGGGGCGCAATGAGCAGTTCTTC
TRBJ2-7	.	TRBV29-1	TRBD2	CSAAPLAGPYEQYF	TGCAGCGCTGCACCCCTAGCGGGACCCTACGAGCAGTACTTC
TRBJ1-5	.	TRBV19	.	CASRLEDSNQPQHF	TGTGCCAGCCGGTTGGAGGATAGCAATCAGCCCCAGCATTTT
TRBJ2-1	.	TRBV29-1	TRBD1	CSVEFGTGDEQFF	TGCAGCGTTGAATTCGGGACAGGGGACGAGCAGTTCTTC
TRBJ1-1	.	TRBV18	.	CASSPEMNTEAFF	TGTGCCAGCTCACCAGAGATGAACACTGAAGCTTTCTTT
TRBJ1-5	.	TRBV27	.	CASSLERGQPQHF	TGTGCCAGCAGTTTGGAAAGGGGTCAGCCCCAGCATTTT
TRBJ2-3	.	TRBV18	.	CASSPVSGHSTDTQYF	TGTGCCAGCTCACCAGTTAGCGGCCATAGCACAGATACGCAGTATTTT
TRBJ2-1	.	TRBV11-2	TRBD2	CASSPQRGEQFF	TGTGCCAGCAGCCCCCAGCGGGGCGAGCAGTTCTTC
TRBJ1-2	.	TRBV28	.	CASSWAGDYGYTF	TGTGCCAGCAGTTGGGCAGGGGACTATGGCTACACCTTC
TRBJ2-7	.	TRBV20-1	.	CSASPCEQYF	TGCAGTGCTAGCCCCTGCGAGCAGTACTTC
TRBJ1-1	.	TRBV4-1	.	CASSQEILPGVVPNTEAFF	TGCGCCAGCAGCCAAGAAATCTTGCCCGGTGTAGTCCCGAACACTGAAGCTTTCTTT
TRBJ2-1	.	TRBV6-5	TRBD2	CASSLTSGSFNEQFF	TGTGCCAGCAGTCTGACTAGCGGGAGCTTCAATGAGCAGTTCTTC
TRBJ1-1	.	TRBV7-8	.	CASSLTGIWMNTEAFF	TGTGCCAGCAGCTTAACAGGGATTTGGATGAACACTGAAGCTTTCTTT
TRBJ1-5	.	TRBV27	.	CASRGTLNQPQHF	TGTGCCAGCAGGGGGACTTTAAATCAGCCCCAGCATTTT
TRBJ2-7	.	TRBV2	TRBD1	CASSYRDSWSYEQYF	TGTGCCAGCAGTTACCGGGACAGCTGGTCCTACGAGCAGTACTTC
TRBJ1-4	.	TRBV5-1	TRBD1	CASSSTGTGGEKLFF	TGCGCCAGCAGCTCCACCGGGACAGGAGGTGAAAAACTGTTTTTT
TRBJ2-3	.	TRBV28	.	CASSSAGGTDTQYF	TGTGCCAGCAGTTCGGCAGGGGGCACAGATACGCAGTATTTT
TRBJ2-1	once	TRBV7-9	.	CASHPEQGKINEQFF	TGTGCCAGTCACCCGGAGCAGGGCAAGATCAATGAGCAGTTCTTC
TRBJ1-2	.	TRBV19	.	CASSPLQGLYGYTF	TGTGCCAGTAGTCCTCTTCAGGGTCTCTATGGCTACACCTTC
TRBJ2-5	once	TRBV6-1	TRBD1	CASSKGQVQETQYF	TGTGCCAGCAGTAAAGGACAGGTTCAAGAGACCCAGTACTTC
TRBJ2-3	.	TRBV6-5	.	CASSYSGGVGTDTQYF	TGTGCCAGCAGTTACTCGGGAGGAGTTGGCACAGATACGCAGTATTTT
TRBJ1-1	.	TRBV19	.	CASSMEGSTEAFF	TGTGCCAGTAGTATGGAGGGCAGCACTGAAGCTTTCTTT
TRBJ1-4	few	TRBV10-3	.	CATCDTGICEKLFF	TGTGCCACCTGCGACACAGGGATTTGCGAAAAACTGTTTTTT
TRBJ2-3	few	TRBV5-1	TRBD2	CASSPGPGGDTQYF	TGCGCCAGCAGCCCAGGACCCGGGGGGGATACGCAGTATTTT
TRBJ2-2	.	TRBV21-1	.	CRGYTGELFF	TGTCGGGGGTACACCGGGGAGCTGTTTTTT
TRBJ2-2	.	TRBV5-1	TRBD1	CASSFGQDTGELFF	TGCGCCAGCAGCTTCGGACAGGACACCGGGGAGCTGTTTTTT
TRBJ2-7	.	TRBV27	.	CASSSQQVFTSEQYF	TGTGCCAGCAGTTCCCAACAGGTATTTACGTCCGAGCAGTACTTC
TRBJ1-5	.	TRBV6-5	.	CASSPTGINQPQHF	TGTGCCAGCAGCCCGACAGGTATCAATCAGCCCCAGCATTTT
TRBJ2-7	few	TRBV11-2	.	CASSPIRRDEQYF	TGTGCCAGCAGTCCAATTAGACGGGACGAGCAGTACTTC
TRBJ2-7	.	TRBV6-5	TRBD2	CASSYSGGGLYEQYF	TGTGCCAGCAGTTACTCCGGCGGGGGGCTCTACGAGCAGTACTTC
TRBJ1-4	.	TRBV7-2	.	CASSPEDTYNEKLFF	TGTGCCAGCAGCCCAGAAGACACCTATAATGAAAAACTGTTTTTT
TRBJ2-1	once	TRBV12-5	.	CASGSPTSFHYNEQFF	TGTGCTAGTGGTTCCCCAACTAGCTTCCATTACAATGAGCAGTTCTTC
TRBJ2-5	.	TRBV7-9	TRBD2	CASSLGRTSEETQYF	TGTGCCAGCAGCCTAGGGAGGACTAGCGAAGAGACCCAGTACTTC
TRBJ1-5	few	TRBV10-2	.	CASSPRAATPRDQPQHF	TGCGCCAGCAGCCCTCGGGCAGCAACTCCGAGGGATCAGCCCCAGCATTTT
TRBJ2-3	once	TRBV10-3	TRBD2	CAISESGRGSTDTQYF	TGTGCCATCAGTGAGTCAGGGCGGGGGAGCACAGATACGCAGTATTTT
TRBJ1-2	.	TRBV28	.	CASMTDDYGYTF	TGTGCCAGCATGACAGACGACTATGGCTACACCTTC
TRBJ2-7	few	TRBV11-2	TRBD1	CASSPRGGVYEQYF	TGTGCCAGCAGCCCCCGAGGGGGCGTTTACGAGCAGTACTTC
TRBJ1-2	few	TRBV4-2	.	CASSQASTRGYTF	TGTGCCAGCAGCCAAGCCTCAACCAGGGGCTACACCTTC
TRBJ2-7	.	TRBV27	TRBD2	CANLAGVTYEQYF	TGTGCCAACTTAGCGGGAGTCACCTACGAGCAGTACTTC
TRBJ1-5	.	TRBV5-5	.	CASSYSSGGNQPQHF	TGTGCCAGCAGCTATTCTTCCGGAGGCAATCAGCCCCAGCATTTT
TRBJ2-7	.	TRBV28	.	CASSFPQEVSRSSYEQYF	TGTGCCAGCAGTTTCCCCCAGGAGGTTTCCAGAAGCTCCTACGAGCAGTACTTC
TRBJ2-3	.	TRBV7-9	.	CASSPGRTTTDTQYF	TGTGCCAGCAGCCCCGGACGGACAACTACAGATACGCAGTATTTT
TRBJ2-7	.	TRBV27	.	CASSLSGLASYEQYF	TGTGCCAGCAGTTTATCTGGGCTAGCGAGCTACGAGCAGTACTTC